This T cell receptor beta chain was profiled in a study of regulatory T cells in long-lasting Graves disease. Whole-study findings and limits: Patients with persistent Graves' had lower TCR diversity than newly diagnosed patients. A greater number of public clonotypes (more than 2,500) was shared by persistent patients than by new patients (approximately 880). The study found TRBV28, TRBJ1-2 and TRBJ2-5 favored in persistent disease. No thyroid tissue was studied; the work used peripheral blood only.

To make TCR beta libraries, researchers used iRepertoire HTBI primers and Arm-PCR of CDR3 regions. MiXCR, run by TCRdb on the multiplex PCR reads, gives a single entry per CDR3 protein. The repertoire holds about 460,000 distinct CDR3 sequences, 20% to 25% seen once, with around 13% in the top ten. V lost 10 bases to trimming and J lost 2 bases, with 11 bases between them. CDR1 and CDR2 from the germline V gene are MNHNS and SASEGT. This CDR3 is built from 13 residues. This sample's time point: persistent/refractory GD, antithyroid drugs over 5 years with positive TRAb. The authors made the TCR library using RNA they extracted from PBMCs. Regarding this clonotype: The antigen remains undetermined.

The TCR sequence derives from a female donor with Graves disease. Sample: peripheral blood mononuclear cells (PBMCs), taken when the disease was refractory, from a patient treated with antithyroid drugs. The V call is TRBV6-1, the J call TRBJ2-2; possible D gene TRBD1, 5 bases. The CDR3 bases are TGTGCCACCAAGGGGCTCAACACCGGGGAGCTGTTTTTT. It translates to CATKGLNTGELFF.